Each of the 25 T cell receptor beta chains below was sequenced from the same sample in a study of blood T cell repertoires in COVID-19. The table came from immunoSEQ multiplex PCR; TCRdb's copy has only in-frame clones and leaves some out. The sample includes roughly 250,000 clones, 80% to 90% of them seen just once. The sample consisted of PBMCs or T cells enriched from blood (not recorded which). These receptors were obtained from a woman between 25 and 40 years old with acute COVID-19.

The chain combines TRBV30 with TRBJ1-1; D may be TRBD1 (5 bases). Trimming took 3 bases from V and 2 from J, leaving 10 bases between them. Germline CDR1 is GTSNPN and CDR2 is SVGIG (reference sequence). This CDR3 region has 13 residues. CDR3 protein: CAWRGGLNTEAFF. In nucleotides, the CDR3 is TGTGCCTGGAGGGGGGGACTTAACACTGAAGCTTTCTTT.

The chain joins TRBV29-1 to TRBJ1-2; perhaps TRBD1 as D (6 bases). There are 11 residues in the CDR3. Trimming cost V 4 bases and J 8 bases, with 11 bases left between them. CDR1 and CDR2 from the germline V gene are SQVTM and ANQGSEA. The CDR3 sequence is CSVAGDVGYTF. The CDR3 region has the DNA TGCAGCGTTGCAGGGGACGTCGGCTACACCTTC.

The chain carries TRBV19 and TRBJ1-1; unclear D gene. Deletions cut 4 bases from V and 3 bases from J, with 6 bases between. The germline CDR1 and CDR2 sequences are LNHDA and SQIVND (reference sequence). This CDR3 has 12 amino acids. The CDR3 sequence is CASSTTYTEAFF. In DNA, the CDR3 is TGTGCCAGTAGTACCACTTACACTGAAGCTTTCTTT.

The chain has TRBV5-4 and TRBJ2-1; D gene unclear. V gave up 0 bases and J gave up 4 bases, with 5 bases separating them. This CDR3 comprises 13 residues. Germline V gene sequence: CDR1 SGHNT, CDR2 YYREEE (reference sequence). CDR3 sequence (DNA): TGTGCCAGCAGCTTGGCCCGGTACAATGAGCAGTTCTTC. This translates into CASSLARYNEQFF.

This rearrangement joins TRBV27 to TRBJ1-5; weak D call: TRBD1 (6 bases). Looked up from germline, CDR1 is MNHEY and CDR2 is SMNVEV (reference sequence). The CDR3 has 16 residues. V lost 1 base and J 0 bases, leaving 10 bases between the germline ends. The CDR3 nucleotides read TGTGCCAGCAGTTTATGGGGGCGTTATAGCAATCAGCCCCAGCATTTT. Its translation: CASSLWGRYSNQPQHF.

The genes are TRBV6-6 and TRBJ1-4, with 10 bases identical to TRBD1. The CDR3 contains 18 residues. The germline CDR1 and CDR2 sequences are MNHNY and SVGAGI (reference sequence). V dropped 5 bases and J dropped 2; count of bases not matched to a gene: 11. Written as DNA, the CDR3 is TGTGCCAGCAGTCTGGGACAGGGGAGAGGCGCGACTAATGAAAAACTGTTTTTT. Translating gives CASSLGQGRGATNEKLFF.

The V call is TRBV11-2, the J call TRBJ1-1, with no clear D. This CDR3 spans 14 amino acids. Trimming removed 1 base at V and 7 bases at J, with 13 bases between. Germline V gene sequence: CDR1 SGHAT, CDR2 FQNNGV. The CDR3 spells CASSLAPGGNEAFF. The CDR3 DNA sequence: TGTGCCAGCAGCTTAGCTCCGGGAGGTAATGAAGCTTTCTTT.

Turning to this clone: The DNA is left out, because the CDR3 cannot be placed on it with certainty; the CDR3 is given as TCRdb lists it. This sequence joins TRBV19 and TRBJ1-4; TRBD1, the D gene given by the table, was not confirmed from the DNA. Inclusive of both ends, the CDR3 amounts to 17 amino acids. CDR1 and CDR2 (germline): LNHDA, SQIVND (reference sequence). CDR3 amino acids: CASSIWFGPGRDEKLFF.

J is TRBJ1-6 and V is TRBV6-5, with D unresolved. Trimming removed 4 bases at V and 14 bases at J, with 18 bases between. This CDR3 has 14 residues. Germline-derived CDR1 and CDR2 are MNHEY and SVGAGI. The CDR3, as DNA: TGTGCCAGCAGTTCCCCCGGGTCTCATGTAGCCCTCCACTTT. Protein sequence: CASSSPGSHVALHF.

The V call is TRBV3-1 (or the pseudogene TRBV3-2), the J call TRBJ2-3; TRBD1 is a possible D gene (6 bases). V was pared by 4 bases and J by 6 bases, with 20 bases between. The CDR3 is made up of 16 amino acids. The germline V gene encodes CDR1 LGHDT and CDR2 YNNKEL (reference sequence). The CDR3 region has the DNA TGTGCCAGCAGCCTTACAGGGTTGCAGAACTTGGATACGCAGTATTTT. Translated: CASSLTGLQNLDTQYF.

J is TRBJ2-1 and V is TRBV4-1, with D possibly TRBD1 on 7 matching bases. The CDR3 extends over 15 amino acids. V was pared by 1 base and J by 7 bases, with 14 bases between. The V gene's germline CDR1 is MGHRA and CDR2 YSYEKL. In DNA form, the CDR3 reads TGCGCCAGCAGCCAAGGGTCCAGGGGGAGGAATGAGCAGTTCTTC. Protein sequence: CASSQGSRGRNEQFF.

The chain has TRBV18 and TRBJ1-6; 8 positions agree with TRBD1. The trim removed 3 bases at V and 7 bases at J, leaving 2 bases unmatched. The length of the CDR3 is 14 residues. From germline, CDR1 is KGHSH and CDR2 LQKENI. CDR3 in DNA: TGTGCCAGCTCACCGGGACAGGACAATTCACCCCTCCACTTT. It encodes CASSPGQDNSPLHF.

The genes are TRBV5-1 and TRBJ1-1; 7 positions match TRBD1. V lost 4 bases to trimming and J lost 8 bases; unmatched junction nucleotides: 5. This CDR3 contains 12 residues. CDR1 SGHRS and CDR2 YFSETQ come from the germline V gene. The CDR3 here is CASSPRDSEAFF. In DNA, the CDR3 is TGCGCCAGCAGCCCTAGGGACAGCGAAGCTTTCTTT.

The chain uses TRBV5-6 and TRBJ2-1; the D gene is possibly TRBD1 (6 bases). V was trimmed by 0 bases and J by 7 bases, leaving 11 bases between them. CDR1 is SGHDT and CDR2 is YYEEEE in the germline V gene. CDR3 length equals 14 residues. This CDR3 reads CASSLGTVVNEQFF. CDR3 coding DNA: TGTGCCAGCAGCTTGGGGACAGTAGTGAATGAGCAGTTCTTC.

CDR3 coding DNA: TGTGCCAGCTCACCACTGGGGATCATGCCCGGGGACACCGGGGAGCTGTTTTTT. Its protein is CASSPLGIMPGDTGELFF. The rearrangement joins TRBV18 to TRBJ2-2; perhaps TRBD2 as D (5 bases). The CDR3 is 18 residues long. Germline values: CDR1 KGHSH, CDR2 LQKENI. The germline V and J ends were trimmed by 1 base and 3 bases, with 18 bases remaining between them.

The chain links TRBV28 to TRBJ1-2; D uncertain. The CDR3 is 13 amino acids. V lost 6 bases to trimming and J lost 4 bases, with 12 bases between them. Per the germline V gene, CDR1 is MDHEN and CDR2 is SYDVKM. This chain's CDR3 is CASRRDRFYGYTF. DNA of the CDR3: TGTGCCAGCAGGAGGGATCGGTTCTATGGCTACACCTTC.

V gene TRBV3-1 (or the pseudogene TRBV3-2) combines with J gene TRBJ1-2, with a possible D match to TRBD1 (6 bases). The V end lost 2 bases, the J end lost 4 bases, and 11 bases lay between the germline ends. The CDR3 contains 14 residues. From germline, CDR1 is LGHDT and CDR2 YNNKEL (reference sequence). The CDR3 DNA follows: TGTGCCAGCAGCCAAACCAGGGGCGTCTATGGCTACACCTTC. Translating gives CASSQTRGVYGYTF.

This chain uses TRBV27 with TRBJ1-6; the match to TRBD1 covers 7 bases. V dropped 3 bases and J dropped 7; count of bases not matched to a gene: 15. Germline V CDR1 and CDR2: MNHEY, SMNVEV (reference sequence). The CDR3 extends over 18 amino acids. In DNA form, the CDR3 reads TGTGCCAGCAGTTTCCGACAGGGACCTCCGCTCTTGAATTCACCCCTCCACTTT. Translating gives CASSFRQGPPLLNSPLHF.

This clone turned up a few times. This chain connects TRBV7-8 to TRBJ1-5; TRBD1 matches at 7 bases. V was clipped by 5 bases and J by 0 bases; unmatched bases: 4. This CDR3 contains 15 residues. Germline CDR1 and CDR2: SGHVS and FQNEAQ. CDR3 DNA: TGTGCCAGCAGCCGGGACAGACTTAGCAATCAGCCCCAGCATTTT. Amino acid sequence: CASSRDRLSNQPQHF.

This chain connects TRBV9 to TRBJ1-4, with no clear D. CDR3 length: 14 residues. Trimming removed 4 bases from V and 5 bases from J, with 12 bases in between. CDR1 is SGDLS and CDR2 is YYNGEE in the germline V gene. The CDR3 DNA reads as TGTGCCAGCAGCACGGGGAAAGCCAATGAAAAACTGTTTTTT. Protein sequence: CASSTGKANEKLFF.

Concerning this clone itself: The sample holds other DNA sequences that translate to the same CDR3. This chain links TRBV9 with TRBJ2-1, with D perhaps TRBD1 (5 bases). Germline lookup yields CDR1 SGDLS and CDR2 YYNGEE. This CDR3 region has 15 residues. The V end lost 0 bases, the J end lost 1 base, and 8 bases lay between the germline ends. The CDR3 protein is CASSVEGISYNEQFF. The CDR3 DNA is TGTGCCAGCAGCGTAGAGGGGATATCCTACAATGAGCAGTTCTTC.

The chain combines TRBV6-1 with TRBJ2-1; TRBD2 agrees at 11 bases. This CDR3 is 17 amino acids long. The V gene end was trimmed by 2 bases and the J gene end by 2 bases; junction bases not matched to a gene: 5. Germline loops: CDR1 MNHNS, CDR2 SASEGT. The CDR3 DNA reads as TGTGCCAGCAGTGAATCCCTAGCGGGGGGAACCTACAATGAGCAGTTCTTC. It translates to CASSESLAGGTYNEQFF.

The rearrangement joins TRBV5-1 to TRBJ2-1; TRBD1 agrees at 8 bases. The CDR3 length is 15 residues. CDR1 and CDR2 from the germline V gene are SGHRS and YFSETQ. V shed 0 bases and J 7 bases; nucleotides not matched to a gene: 6. DNA for the CDR3: TGCGCCAGCAGCTTGGCCCCGGACAGGGCTAATGAGCAGTTCTTC. Its protein is CASSLAPDRANEQFF.

This chain joins TRBV27 and TRBJ2-2; the match to TRBD2 covers 7 bases. The germline V gene has CDR1 MNHEY and CDR2 SMNVEV (reference sequence). This CDR3 contains 18 residues. V dropped 6 bases and J dropped 1; count of bases not matched to a gene: 14. The CDR3 spells CASSHIRASGMNTGELFF. CDR3 DNA sequence: TGTGCCAGCAGCCACATCAGGGCTAGCGGCATGAACACCGGGGAGCTGTTTTTT.

The gene calls are TRBV7-2 and TRBJ2-4, with 12 bases identical to TRBD1. CDR1 and CDR2 from the germline V gene are SGHTA and FQGNSA. CDR3 size: 15 residues. With 2 bases clipped from V and 7 bases from J, the junction kept 3 bases outside the gene matches. CDR3 nucleotides: TGTGCCAGCAGCTTAAGCGGGACAGGGGGCAACATTCAGTACTTC. This encodes CASSLSGTGGNIQYF. Full variable domain (outside the CDR3, taken from reference TRBV7-2 and TRBJ2-4): GAGVSQSPSNKVTEKGKDVELRCDPISGHTALYWYRQSLGQGLEFLIYFQGNSAPDKSGLPSDRFSAERTGGSVSTLTIQRTQQEDSAVYLCASSLSGTGGNIQYFGAGTRLSVL.